These T cell receptor beta chains were read from a single sample in a study of cytotoxic CD8 clonotypes in ibrutinib-treated CLL. This table comes from immunoSEQ multiplex PCR, and its TCRdb copy is limited to in-frame clones, with some not included. The table lists about 200,000 clones, 72% of them singletons. Source: PBMCs, taken after 24 months of ibrutinib treatment. These receptors were collected from a human donor with chronic lymphocytic leukemia. The conserved cysteine and the conserved F or W are not part of the CDR3 here. Size is stated for part of the rows, as once, few or many counts, or as a class when the clone is expanded.

size	J	V	CDR3
few	TRBJ2-7	TRBV29-1	SVEVGQNSYEQY
.	TRBJ2-7	TRBV29-1	SVEPGQGTTYEQY
.	TRBJ1-2	TRBV29-1	SVEIVRVDYGYT
.	TRBJ2-2	TRBV18	ASPGQRNTGELF
.	TRBJ2-5	TRBV5-1	ASSSSSGFQETQY
.	TRBJ2-2	TRBV6-1	ASSELTSANTGELF
.	TRBJ2-3	TRBV5-6	ASSLAGVDTQY
once	TRBJ2-7	TRBV7-2	ASSSPGGLGHEQY
.	TRBJ1-2	TRBV11-2	ASSLDGQGDYGYT
.	TRBJ2-5	TRBV7-8	ASSLAVRVETQY
.	TRBJ1-2	TRBV30	AWRVASFANYGYT
few	TRBJ2-1	TRBV5-1	ASSLTSTYNEQF
.	TRBJ2-5	TRBV18	ASSPWTGGRETQY
.	TRBJ1-5	TRBV27	ASSLSGYSNQPQH
.	TRBJ2-3	TRBV7-2	ASSVAILAGANTDTQY
once	TRBJ2-1	TRBV6-5	ASSQLFSPPEQF
.	TRBJ2-4	TRBV5-6	ASSPDRVDIQY
few	TRBJ1-1	TRBV7-6	ASSLGQLTLEAF
.	TRBJ2-7	TRBV5-4	ASSLFAGSSYEQY
.	TRBJ2-3	TRBV7-7	ASSVEVRDTQY
.	TRBJ2-1	TRBV27	ASSPTTGLAGGKQF
.	TRBJ2-7	TRBV7-2	ASSILTYEQY
.	TRBJ1-6	TRBV6-5	ASSYGTPVMNSPLH
.	TRBJ1-1	TRBV14	ASSQVSGTHEAF
.	TRBJ1-5	TRBV9	ASSVDGGVRWPQH
few	TRBJ1-2	TRBV25-1	ASSARLSGGGVGGYT
.	TRBJ2-7	TRBV5-1	ASSLEAYHDYEQY
.	TRBJ2-5	TRBV29-1	SVAQETQY
.	TRBJ1-5	TRBV19	ASGIQGNQPQH
.	TRBJ1-1	TRBV5-4	ASSPFVSGGNTEAF
.	TRBJ2-5	TRBV18	ASSPAGVETQY
.	TRBJ1-1	TRBV6-7	ASSYSNRGNTEAF
once	TRBJ2-5	TRBV10-2	ASSDPERETQY
few	TRBJ2-7	TRBV6-6	ASSYSVEQY
.	TRBJ2-3	TRBV30	AWSVGHLKGADTQY
.	TRBJ2-3	TRBV4-3	ASSQEEGSTDTQY